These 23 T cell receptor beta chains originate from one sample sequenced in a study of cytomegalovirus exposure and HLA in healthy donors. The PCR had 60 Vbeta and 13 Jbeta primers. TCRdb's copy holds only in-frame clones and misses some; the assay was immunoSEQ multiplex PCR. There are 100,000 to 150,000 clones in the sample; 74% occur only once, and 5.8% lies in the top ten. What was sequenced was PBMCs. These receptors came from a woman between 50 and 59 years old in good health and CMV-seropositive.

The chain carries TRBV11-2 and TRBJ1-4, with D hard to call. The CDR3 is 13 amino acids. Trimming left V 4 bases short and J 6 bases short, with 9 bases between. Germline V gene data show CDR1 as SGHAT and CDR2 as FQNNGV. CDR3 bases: TGTGCCAGCAGCTCCGCTCCGGATGAAAAACTGTTTTTT. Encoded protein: CASSSAPDEKLFF.

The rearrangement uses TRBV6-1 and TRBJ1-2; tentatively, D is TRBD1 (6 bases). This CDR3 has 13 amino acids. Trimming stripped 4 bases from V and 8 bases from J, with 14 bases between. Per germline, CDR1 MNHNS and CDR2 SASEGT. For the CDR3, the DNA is TGTGCCAGCAGTGCCGCAGGGGCCGGAGGCTACACCTTC. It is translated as CASSAAGAGGYTF.

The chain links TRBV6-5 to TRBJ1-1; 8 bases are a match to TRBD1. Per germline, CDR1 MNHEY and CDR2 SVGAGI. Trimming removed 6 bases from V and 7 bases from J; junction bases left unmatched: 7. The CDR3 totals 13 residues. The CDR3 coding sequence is TGTGCCAGCAGACAGGGGGGCCCGGGTGAAGCTTTCTTT. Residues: CASRQGGPGEAFF.

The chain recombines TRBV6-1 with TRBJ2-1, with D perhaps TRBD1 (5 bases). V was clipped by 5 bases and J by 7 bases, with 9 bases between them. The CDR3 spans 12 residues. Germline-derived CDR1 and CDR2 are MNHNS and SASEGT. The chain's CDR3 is CASSLRVNEQFF. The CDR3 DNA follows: TGTGCCAGCAGTCTCAGGGTAAATGAGCAGTTCTTC.

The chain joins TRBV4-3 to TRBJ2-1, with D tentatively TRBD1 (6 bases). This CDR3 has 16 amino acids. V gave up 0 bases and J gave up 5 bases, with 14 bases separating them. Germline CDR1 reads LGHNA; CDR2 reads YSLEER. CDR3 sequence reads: CASSQDWNRVDNEQFF. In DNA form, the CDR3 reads TGCGCCAGCAGCCAAGATTGGAACAGGGTTGACAATGAGCAGTTCTTC.

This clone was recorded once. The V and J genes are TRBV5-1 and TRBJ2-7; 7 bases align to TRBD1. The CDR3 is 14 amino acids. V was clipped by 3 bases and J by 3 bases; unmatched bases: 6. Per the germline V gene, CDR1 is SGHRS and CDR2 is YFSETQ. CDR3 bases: TGCGCCAGCAGCTCTCCGGGACAGATCTACGAGCAGTACTTC. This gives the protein CASSSPGQIYEQYF. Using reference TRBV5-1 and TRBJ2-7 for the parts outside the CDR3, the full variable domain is KAGVTQTPRYLIKTRGQQVTLSCSPISGHRSVSWYQQTPGQGLQFLFEYFSETQRNKGNFPGRFSGRQFSNSRSEMNVSTLELGDSALYLCASSSPGQIYEQYFGPGTRLTVT.

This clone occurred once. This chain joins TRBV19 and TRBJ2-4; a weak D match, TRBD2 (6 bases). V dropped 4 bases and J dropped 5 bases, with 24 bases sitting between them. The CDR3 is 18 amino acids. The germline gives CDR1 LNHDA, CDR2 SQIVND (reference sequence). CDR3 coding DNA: TGTGCCAGTAGTAGAGTCCCCACCGGTCAGGGAGGCCAAAACATTCAGTACTTC. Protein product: CASSRVPTGQGGQNIQYF.

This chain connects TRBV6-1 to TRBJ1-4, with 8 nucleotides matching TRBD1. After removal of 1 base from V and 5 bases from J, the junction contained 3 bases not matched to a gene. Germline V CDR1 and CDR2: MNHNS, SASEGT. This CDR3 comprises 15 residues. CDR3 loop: CASSEGTGKNEKLFF. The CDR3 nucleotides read TGTGCCAGCAGTGAAGGGACAGGGAAAAATGAAAAACTGTTTTTT.

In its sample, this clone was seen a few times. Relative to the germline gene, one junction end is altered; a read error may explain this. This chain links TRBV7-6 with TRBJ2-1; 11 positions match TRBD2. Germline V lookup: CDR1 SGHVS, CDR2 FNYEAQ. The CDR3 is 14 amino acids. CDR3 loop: CASSVAGGLSEQFF. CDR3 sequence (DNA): TGTGCCAGCAGCGTAGCGGGGGGGCTCAGTGAGCAGTTCTTC.

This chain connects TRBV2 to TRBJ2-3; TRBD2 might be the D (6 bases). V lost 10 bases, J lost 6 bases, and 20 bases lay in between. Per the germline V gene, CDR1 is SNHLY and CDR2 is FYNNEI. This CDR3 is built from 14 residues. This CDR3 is CATFPGLLSDTQYF. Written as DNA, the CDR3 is TGTGCCACCTTCCCGGGACTCCTGTCGGATACGCAGTATTTT. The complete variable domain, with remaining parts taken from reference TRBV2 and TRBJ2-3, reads EPEVTQTPSHQVTQMGQEVILRCVPISNHLYFYWYRQILGQKVEFLVSFYNNEISEKSEIFDDQFSVERPDGSNFTLKIRSTKLEDSAMYFCATFPGLLSDTQYFGPGTRLTVL.

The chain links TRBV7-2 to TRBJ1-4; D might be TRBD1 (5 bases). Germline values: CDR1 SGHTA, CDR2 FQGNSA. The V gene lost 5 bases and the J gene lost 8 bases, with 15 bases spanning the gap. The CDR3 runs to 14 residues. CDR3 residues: CASSPDSRWEKLFF. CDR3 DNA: TGTGCCAGCAGCCCCGACAGCAGGTGGGAAAAACTGTTTTTT.

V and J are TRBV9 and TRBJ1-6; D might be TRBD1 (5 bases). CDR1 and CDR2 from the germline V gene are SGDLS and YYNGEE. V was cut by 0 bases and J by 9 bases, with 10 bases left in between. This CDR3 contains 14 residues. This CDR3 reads CASSVGQGSSPLHF. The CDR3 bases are TGTGCCAGCAGCGTAGGGCAGGGCAGTTCACCCCTCCACTTT.

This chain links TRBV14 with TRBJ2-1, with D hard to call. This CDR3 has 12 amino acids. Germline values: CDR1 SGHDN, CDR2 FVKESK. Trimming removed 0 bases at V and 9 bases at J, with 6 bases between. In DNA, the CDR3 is TGTGCCAGCAGCCAAGACACGGGTGAGCAGTTCTTC. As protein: CASSQDTGEQFF.

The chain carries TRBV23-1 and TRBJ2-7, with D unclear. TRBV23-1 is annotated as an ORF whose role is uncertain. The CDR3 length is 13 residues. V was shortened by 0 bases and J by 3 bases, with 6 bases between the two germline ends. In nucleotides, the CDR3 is TGCGCCAGCAGTCAATCAATCAGCTACGAGCAGTACTTC. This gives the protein CASSQSISYEQYF.

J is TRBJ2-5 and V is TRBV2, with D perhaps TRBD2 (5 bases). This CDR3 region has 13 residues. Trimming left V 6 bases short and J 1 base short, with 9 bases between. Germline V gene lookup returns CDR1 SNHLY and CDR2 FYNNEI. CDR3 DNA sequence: TGTGCCAGCAGAGCGGACTCCCAAGAGACCCAGTACTTC. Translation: CASRADSQETQYF.

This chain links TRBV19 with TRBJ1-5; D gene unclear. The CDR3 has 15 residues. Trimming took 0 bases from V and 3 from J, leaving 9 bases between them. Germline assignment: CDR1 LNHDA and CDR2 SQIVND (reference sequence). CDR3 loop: CASSIDNSLNQPQHF. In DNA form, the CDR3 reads TGTGCCAGTAGTATAGATAACAGCCTCAATCAGCCCCAGCATTTT. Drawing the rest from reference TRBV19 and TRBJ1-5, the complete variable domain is DGGITQSPKYLFRKEGQNVTLSCEQNLNHDAMYWYRQDPGQGLRLIYYSQIVNDFQKGDIAEGYSVSREKKESFPLTVTSAQKNPTAFYLCASSIDNSLNQPQHFGDGTRLSIL.

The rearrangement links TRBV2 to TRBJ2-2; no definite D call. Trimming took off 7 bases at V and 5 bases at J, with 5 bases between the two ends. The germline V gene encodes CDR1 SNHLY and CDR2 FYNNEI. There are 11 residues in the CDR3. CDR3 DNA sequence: TGTGCCAGCACTAAAACCGGGGAGCTGTTTTTT. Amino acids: CASTKTGELFF.

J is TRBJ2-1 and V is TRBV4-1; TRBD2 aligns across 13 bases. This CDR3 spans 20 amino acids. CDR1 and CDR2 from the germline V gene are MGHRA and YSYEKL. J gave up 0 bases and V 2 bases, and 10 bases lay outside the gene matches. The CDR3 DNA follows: TGCGCCAGCAGCCAACTTAGACTAGCGGGGGGCCCCAGCTCCTACAATGAGCAGTTCTTC. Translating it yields CASSQLRLAGGPSSYNEQFF.

The CDR3 region is CASSPSTGMDTEAFF. The CDR3 DNA follows: TGTGCCAGCTCACCGTCCACAGGGATGGACACTGAAGCTTTCTTT. The genes are TRBV18 and TRBJ1-1; the D gene is possibly TRBD1 (6 bases). V was shortened by 3 bases and J by 3 bases, with 14 bases between the two germline ends. This CDR3 is 15 amino acids long. Germline lookup yields CDR1 KGHSH and CDR2 LQKENI.

The CDR3 here is CASSGQGPNYGYTF. CDR3 nucleotide sequence: TGTGCCAGCAGTGGCCAGGGGCCTAACTATGGCTACACCTTC. The J gene is TRBJ1-2, the V gene TRBV6-1, with D tentatively TRBD1 (6 bases). Germline V gives CDR1 MNHNS, CDR2 SASEGT. V was cut by 4 bases and J by 0 bases, with 9 bases left in between. The CDR3 totals 14 residues.

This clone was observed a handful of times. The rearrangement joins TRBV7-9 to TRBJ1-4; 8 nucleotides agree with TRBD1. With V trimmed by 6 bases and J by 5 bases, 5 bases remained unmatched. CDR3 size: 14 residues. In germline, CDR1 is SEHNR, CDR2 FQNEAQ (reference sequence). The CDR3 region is CASRPTGANEKLFF. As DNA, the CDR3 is TGTGCCAGCAGGCCGACAGGGGCAAATGAAAAACTGTTTTTT.

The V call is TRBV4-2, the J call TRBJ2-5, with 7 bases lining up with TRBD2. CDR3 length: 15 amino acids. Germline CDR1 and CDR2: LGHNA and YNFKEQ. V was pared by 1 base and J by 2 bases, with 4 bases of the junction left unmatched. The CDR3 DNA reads TGTGCCAGCAGCCAAGGCGCGGGGGTTCAAGAGACCCAGTACTTC. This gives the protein CASSQGAGVQETQYF.

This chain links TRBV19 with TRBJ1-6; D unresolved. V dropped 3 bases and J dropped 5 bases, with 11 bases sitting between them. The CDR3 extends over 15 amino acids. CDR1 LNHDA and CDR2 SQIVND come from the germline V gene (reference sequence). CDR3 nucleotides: TGTGCCAGTAGTATCCAGGATGGGCATAATTCACCCCTCCACTTT. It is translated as CASSIQDGHNSPLHF.